Listed below are T cell receptor beta chains from one sample, sequenced in a study of cytomegalovirus exposure and HLA in healthy donors. The protocol was immunoSEQ multiplex PCR, while the TCRdb copy is restricted to in-frame clones and leaves out a portion. The repertoire holds around 130,000 clones, around 73% seen once, with approximately 1.2% in the top ten. Sequenced: PBMCs. Receptors were obtained from a man aged 50-59 years in good health and CMV-seronegative. The CDR3 runs from the conserved cysteine through the conserved F or W. A D gene is named only where the DNA matches it firmly. The size of a clone is reported for some rows only, either as once, few or many, or as a class for expanded clones.

cdr3_aa: CSTLSPGGQYF
cdr3_nt: TGCAGCACTCTCAGCCCAGGGGGGCAGTACTTC
clone_size: .
d_call: TRBD1
v_call: TRBV29-1
j_call: TRBJ2-7

cdr3_aa: CASSSAGDTGELFF
cdr3_nt: TGCGCCAGCAGCTCGGCAGGGGACACCGGGGAGCTGTTTTTT
clone_size: .
d_call: .
v_call: TRBV5-1
j_call: TRBJ2-2

cdr3_aa: CAWRLAGVLITGELFF
cdr3_nt: TGTGCCTGGAGGTTAGCGGGAGTGTTAATCACCGGGGAGCTGTTTTTT
clone_size: .
d_call: TRBD2
v_call: TRBV30
j_call: TRBJ2-2

cdr3_aa: CASSFSLYQPQHF
cdr3_nt: TGTGCCAGCAGCTTTTCGTTATATCAGCCCCAGCATTTT
clone_size: .
d_call: .
v_call: TRBV7-3
j_call: TRBJ1-5

cdr3_aa: CASSPGLGTSGNYNEQFF
cdr3_nt: TGTGCCAGCTCACCAGGGCTCGGGACTAGCGGGAACTACAATGAGCAGTTCTTC
clone_size: once
d_call: TRBD2
v_call: TRBV18
j_call: TRBJ2-1

cdr3_aa: CASSFITGYNQPQHF
cdr3_nt: TGTGCCAGCAGTTTTATAACAGGGTATAATCAGCCCCAGCATTTT
clone_size: .
d_call: .
v_call: TRBV28
j_call: TRBJ1-5

cdr3_aa: CSAGRIGLGLGYGYTF
cdr3_nt: TGCAGCGCTGGGCGTATCGGGTTGGGGCTTGGGTATGGCTACACCTTC
clone_size: .
d_call: .
v_call: TRBV29-1
j_call: TRBJ1-2

cdr3_aa: CASSQVSRTGGNEQFF
cdr3_nt: TGTGCCAGCAGCCAGGTATCTCGGACAGGGGGCAATGAGCAGTTCTTC
clone_size: .
d_call: TRBD1
v_call: TRBV4-2
j_call: TRBJ2-1

cdr3_aa: CASSQDFGLADNEQFF
cdr3_nt: TGCGCCAGCAGCCAAGATTTCGGACTAGCGGACAATGAGCAGTTCTTC
clone_size: .
d_call: TRBD2
v_call: TRBV4-1
j_call: TRBJ2-1

cdr3_aa: CAISGGQGTPGANVLTF
cdr3_nt: TGTGCCATCAGTGGTGGACAGGGTACGCCTGGGGCCAACGTCCTGACTTTC
clone_size: .
d_call: TRBD1
v_call: TRBV10-3
j_call: TRBJ2-6

cdr3_aa: CSVAPQGGPYEQYF
cdr3_nt: TGCAGCGTTGCCCCTCAAGGAGGCCCCTACGAGCAGTACTTC
clone_size: .
d_call: .
v_call: TRBV29-1
j_call: TRBJ2-7

cdr3_aa: CASSLAGGNNEQFF
cdr3_nt: TGTGCCAGCAGTTTAGCGGGAGGAAACAATGAGCAGTTCTTC
clone_size: .
d_call: TRBD2
v_call: TRBV2
j_call: TRBJ2-1

cdr3_aa: CASTTGGADQPQHF
cdr3_nt: TGCGCCAGCACCACAGGGGGCGCAGATCAGCCCCAGCATTTT
clone_size: .
d_call: TRBD1
v_call: TRBV23-1
j_call: TRBJ1-5

cdr3_aa: CASSLGLGGSGKQFF
cdr3_nt: TGTGCCAGCAGCTTAGGACTAGGAGGGTCGGGAAAGCAGTTCTTC
clone_size: .
d_call: .
v_call: TRBV7-2
j_call: TRBJ2-1

cdr3_aa: CASRPTGGGEKLFF
cdr3_nt: TGTGCCAGCAGGCCTACAGGGGGCGGTGAAAAACTGTTTTTT
clone_size: .
d_call: TRBD1
v_call: TRBV28
j_call: TRBJ1-4

cdr3_aa: CAWSVHPGSGNQPQHF
cdr3_nt: TGTGCCTGGAGTGTACATCCAGGGTCGGGCAATCAGCCCCAGCATTTT
clone_size: .
d_call: .
v_call: TRBV30
j_call: TRBJ1-5

cdr3_aa: CASSWTSTAGELFF
cdr3_nt: TGTGCCAGCAGTTGGACTAGCACGGCCGGGGAGCTGTTTTTT
clone_size: .
d_call: TRBD2
v_call: TRBV2
j_call: TRBJ2-2

cdr3_aa: CASSATGGDRAFF
cdr3_nt: TGTGCCAGCAGCGCGACAGGGGGTGATAGAGCTTTCTTT
clone_size: once
d_call: TRBD1
v_call: TRBV7-3
j_call: TRBJ1-1

cdr3_aa: CVGQAVGGSGYTF
cdr3_nt: TGCGTTGGACAGGCGGTTGGGGGTTCTGGCTACACCTTC
clone_size: .
d_call: TRBD1
v_call: TRBV29-1
j_call: TRBJ1-2

cdr3_aa: CSATRNTEAFF
cdr3_nt: TGCAGTGCTACTCGGAACACTGAAGCTTTCTTT
clone_size: .
d_call: .
v_call: TRBV20-1
j_call: TRBJ1-1

cdr3_aa: CASSSHRDSDGEQYF
cdr3_nt: TGTGCCAGCTCTTCACACCGGGACTCAGATGGTGAGCAGTACTTC
clone_size: .
d_call: .
v_call: TRBV2
j_call: TRBJ2-7

cdr3_aa: CASRTGKLNTEAFF
cdr3_nt: TGTGCCAGCAGGACAGGGAAATTGAACACTGAAGCTTTCTTT
clone_size: .
d_call: TRBD1
v_call: TRBV27
j_call: TRBJ1-1

cdr3_aa: CSATGQGAREQYF
cdr3_nt: TGCAGCGCCACCGGACAGGGGGCGAGGGAGCAGTACTTC
clone_size: .
d_call: TRBD1
v_call: TRBV29-1
j_call: TRBJ2-7

cdr3_aa: CASSLYPPGPYGYTF
cdr3_nt: TGTGCCAGCAGCTTATATCCCCCAGGGCCCTATGGCTACACCTTC
clone_size: .
d_call: .
v_call: TRBV11-2
j_call: TRBJ1-2

cdr3_aa: CASSPGFGNTIYF
cdr3_nt: TGTGCCAGTAGTCCAGGGTTTGGAAACACCATATATTTT
clone_size: .
d_call: .
v_call: TRBV19
j_call: TRBJ1-3

cdr3_aa: CASSPRGIPYEQYF
cdr3_nt: TGTGCCAGCAGCCCCAGGGGAATTCCTTACGAGCAGTACTTC
clone_size: .
d_call: .
v_call: TRBV7-9
j_call: TRBJ2-7

cdr3_aa: CASSWSGDREETQYF
cdr3_nt: TGTGCCAGCAGCTGGTCCGGGGACAGGGAAGAGACCCAGTACTTC
clone_size: .
d_call: TRBD1
v_call: TRBV5-4
j_call: TRBJ2-5

cdr3_aa: CASSRKTSGMVTDTQYF
cdr3_nt: TGTGCCAGCAGCCGAAAGACTAGCGGGATGGTCACAGATACGCAGTATTTT
clone_size: .
d_call: TRBD2
v_call: TRBV5-4
j_call: TRBJ2-3

cdr3_aa: CASSLLGRDQETQYF
cdr3_nt: TGTGCCAGCAGTTTATTAGGCAGGGATCAAGAGACCCAGTACTTC
clone_size: .
d_call: .
v_call: TRBV28
j_call: TRBJ2-5

cdr3_aa: CAISENSGYSPLHF
cdr3_nt: TGTGCCATCAGTGAGAACAGCGGGTATTCACCCCTCCACTTT
clone_size: once
d_call: .
v_call: TRBV10-3
j_call: TRBJ1-6

cdr3_aa: CASRANRGGNQPQHF
cdr3_nt: TGTGCCAGCAGAGCCAACAGGGGTGGGAATCAGCCCCAGCATTTT
clone_size: .
d_call: TRBD1
v_call: TRBV2
j_call: TRBJ1-5

cdr3_aa: CASSEEGLLAKNIQYF
cdr3_nt: TGTGCCAGCAGTGAAGAGGGACTCCTAGCCAAAAACATTCAGTACTTC
clone_size: .
d_call: .
v_call: TRBV2
j_call: TRBJ2-4